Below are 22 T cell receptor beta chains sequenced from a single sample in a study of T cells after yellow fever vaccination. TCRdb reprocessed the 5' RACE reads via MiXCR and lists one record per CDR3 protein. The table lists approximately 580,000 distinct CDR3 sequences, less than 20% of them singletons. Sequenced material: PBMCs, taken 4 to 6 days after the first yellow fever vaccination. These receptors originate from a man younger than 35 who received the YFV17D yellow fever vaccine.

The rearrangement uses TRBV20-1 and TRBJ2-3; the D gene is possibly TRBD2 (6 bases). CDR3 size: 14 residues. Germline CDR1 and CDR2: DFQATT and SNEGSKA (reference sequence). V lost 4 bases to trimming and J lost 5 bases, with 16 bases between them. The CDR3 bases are TGCAGTGCTATCCGGGACTTTGCTCTAGATACGCAGTATTTT. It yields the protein CSAIRDFALDTQYF.

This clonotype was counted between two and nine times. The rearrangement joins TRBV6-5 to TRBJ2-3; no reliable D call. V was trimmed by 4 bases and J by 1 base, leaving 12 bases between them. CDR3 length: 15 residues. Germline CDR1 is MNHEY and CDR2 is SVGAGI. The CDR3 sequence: CASSSSLTGTDTQYF. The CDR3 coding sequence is TGTGCCAGCAGTTCCTCCCTAACTGGCACAGATACGCAGTATTTT.

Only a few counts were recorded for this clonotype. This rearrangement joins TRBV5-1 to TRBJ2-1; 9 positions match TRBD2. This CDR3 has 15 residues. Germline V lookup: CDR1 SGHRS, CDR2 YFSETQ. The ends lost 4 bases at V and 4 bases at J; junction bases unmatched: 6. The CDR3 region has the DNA TGCGCCAGCAGCGTCCTAGCGGGGTTTTACAATGAGCAGTTCTTC. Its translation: CASSVLAGFYNEQFF.

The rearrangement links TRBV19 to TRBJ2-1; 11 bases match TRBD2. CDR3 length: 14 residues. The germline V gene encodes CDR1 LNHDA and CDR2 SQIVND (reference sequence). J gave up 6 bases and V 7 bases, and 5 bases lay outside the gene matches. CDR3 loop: CASTGTSGSNEQFF. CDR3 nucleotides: TGTGCCAGTACTGGGACTAGCGGTTCCAATGAGCAGTTCTTC.

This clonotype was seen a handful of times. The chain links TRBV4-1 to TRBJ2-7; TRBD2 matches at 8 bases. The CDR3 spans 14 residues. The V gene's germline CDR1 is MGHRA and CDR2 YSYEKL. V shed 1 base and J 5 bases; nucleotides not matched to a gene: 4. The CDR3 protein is CASSQVTSEDEQYF. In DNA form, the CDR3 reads TGCGCCAGCAGCCAAGTGACTAGCGAAGACGAGCAGTACTTC.

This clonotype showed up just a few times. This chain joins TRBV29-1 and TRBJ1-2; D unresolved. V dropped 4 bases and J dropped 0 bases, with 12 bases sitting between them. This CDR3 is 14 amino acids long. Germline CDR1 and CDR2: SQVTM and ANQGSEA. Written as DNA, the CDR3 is TGCAGCGTTGGTCGCACAGCCCCTAACTATGGCTACACCTTC. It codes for CSVGRTAPNYGYTF.

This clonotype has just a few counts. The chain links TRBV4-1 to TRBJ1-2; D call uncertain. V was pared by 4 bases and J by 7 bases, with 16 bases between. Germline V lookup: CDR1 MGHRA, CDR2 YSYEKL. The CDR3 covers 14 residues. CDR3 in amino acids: CASSPPGGPPGYTF. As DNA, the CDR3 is TGCGCCAGCAGCCCCCCCGGCGGCCCTCCTGGCTACACCTTC.

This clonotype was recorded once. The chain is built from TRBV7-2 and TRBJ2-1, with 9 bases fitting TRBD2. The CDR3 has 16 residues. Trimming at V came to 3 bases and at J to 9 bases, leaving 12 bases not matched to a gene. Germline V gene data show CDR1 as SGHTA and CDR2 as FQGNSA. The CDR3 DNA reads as TGTGCCAGCAGCTTGGTGGTAGCGGGGGTTCATGTTGAGCAGTTCTTC. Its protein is CASSLVVAGVHVEQFF.

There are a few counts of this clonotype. The CDR3 nucleotides read TGTGCCAGCTTGACGGGGAACTATGGCTACACCTTC. It is translated as CASLTGNYGYTF. The chain employs TRBV2 and TRBJ1-2; no clear D. The CDR3 is 12 residues long. The V end lost 8 bases, the J end lost 2 bases, and 9 bases lay between the germline ends. Germline values: CDR1 SNHLY, CDR2 FYNNEI.

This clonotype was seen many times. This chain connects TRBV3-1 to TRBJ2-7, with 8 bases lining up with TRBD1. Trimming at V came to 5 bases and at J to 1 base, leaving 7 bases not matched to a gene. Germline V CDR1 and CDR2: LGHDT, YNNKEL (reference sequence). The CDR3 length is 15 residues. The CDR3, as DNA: TGTGCCAGCAGCTGGACAGGGCTTTTTTCCTACGAGCAGTACGTC. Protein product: CASSWTGLFSYEQYV.

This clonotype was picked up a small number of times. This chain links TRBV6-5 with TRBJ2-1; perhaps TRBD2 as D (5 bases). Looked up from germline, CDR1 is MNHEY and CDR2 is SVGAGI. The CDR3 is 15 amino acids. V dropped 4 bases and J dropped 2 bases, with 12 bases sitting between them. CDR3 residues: CASSSEDEPYNEQFF. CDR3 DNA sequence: TGTGCCAGCAGTTCGGAGGATGAGCCCTACAATGAGCAGTTCTTC.

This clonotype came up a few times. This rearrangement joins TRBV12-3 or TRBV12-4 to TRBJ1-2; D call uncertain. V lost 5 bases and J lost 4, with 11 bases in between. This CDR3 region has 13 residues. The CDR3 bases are TGTGCCAGCAGTGGGGAATTGATCTATGGCTACACCTTC. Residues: CASSGELIYGYTF.

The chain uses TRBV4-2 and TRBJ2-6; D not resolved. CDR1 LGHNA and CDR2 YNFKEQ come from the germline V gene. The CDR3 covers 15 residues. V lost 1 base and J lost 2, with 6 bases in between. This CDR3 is CASSQADAGANVLTF. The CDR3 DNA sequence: TGTGCCAGCAGCCAAGCGGATGCTGGGGCCAACGTCCTGACTTTC.

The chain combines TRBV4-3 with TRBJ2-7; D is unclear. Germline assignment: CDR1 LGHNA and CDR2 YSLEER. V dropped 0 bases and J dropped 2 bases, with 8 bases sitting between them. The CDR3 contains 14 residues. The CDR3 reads CASSQEYSAYEQYF. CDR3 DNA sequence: TGCGCCAGCAGCCAAGAATACAGCGCCTACGAGCAGTACTTC.

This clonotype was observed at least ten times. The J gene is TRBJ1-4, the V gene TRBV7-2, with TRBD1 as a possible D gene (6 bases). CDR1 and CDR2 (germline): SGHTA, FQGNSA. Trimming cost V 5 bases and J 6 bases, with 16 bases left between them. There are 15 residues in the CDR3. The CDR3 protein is CASSRGQTKHEKLFF. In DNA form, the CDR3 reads TGTGCCAGCAGCCGAGGACAGACTAAACATGAAAAACTGTTTTTT.

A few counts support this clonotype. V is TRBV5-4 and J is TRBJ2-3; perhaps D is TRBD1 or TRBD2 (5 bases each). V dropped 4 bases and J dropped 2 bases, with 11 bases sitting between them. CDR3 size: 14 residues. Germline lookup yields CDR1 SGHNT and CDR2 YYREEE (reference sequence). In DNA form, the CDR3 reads TGTGCCAGCAGCGTCGGGGCTTTCACAGATACGCAGTATTTT. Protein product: CASSVGAFTDTQYF.

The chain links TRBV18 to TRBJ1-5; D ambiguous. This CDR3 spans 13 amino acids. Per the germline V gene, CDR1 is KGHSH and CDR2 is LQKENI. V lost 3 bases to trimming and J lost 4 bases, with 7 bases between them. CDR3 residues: CASSPAENQPQHF. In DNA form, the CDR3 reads TGTGCCAGCTCACCGGCGGAAAATCAGCCCCAGCATTTT. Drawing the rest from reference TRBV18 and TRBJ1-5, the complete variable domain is NAGVMQNPRHLVRRRGQEARLRCSPMKGHSHVYWYRQLPEEGLKFMVYLQKENIIDESGMPKERFSAEFPKEGPSILRIQQVVRGDSAAYFCASSPAENQPQHFGDGTRLSIL.

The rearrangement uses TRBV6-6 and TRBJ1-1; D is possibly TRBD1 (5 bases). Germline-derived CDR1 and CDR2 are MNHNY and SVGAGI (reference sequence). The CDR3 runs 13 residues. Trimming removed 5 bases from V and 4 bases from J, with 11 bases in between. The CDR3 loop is CASSPGASTEAFF. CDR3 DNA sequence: TGTGCCAGCAGTCCCGGGGCATCCACTGAAGCTTTCTTT.

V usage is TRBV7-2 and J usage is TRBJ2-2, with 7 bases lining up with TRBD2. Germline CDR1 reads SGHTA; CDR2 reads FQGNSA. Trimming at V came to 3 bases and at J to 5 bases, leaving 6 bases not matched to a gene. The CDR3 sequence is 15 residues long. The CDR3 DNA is TGTGCCAGCAGCTTGGAGGGGCGGGGGACCGGGGAGCTGTTTTTT. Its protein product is CASSLEGRGTGELFF.

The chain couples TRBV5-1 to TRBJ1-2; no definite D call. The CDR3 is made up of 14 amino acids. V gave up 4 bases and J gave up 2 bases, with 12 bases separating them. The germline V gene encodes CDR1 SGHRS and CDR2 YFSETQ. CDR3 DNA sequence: TGCGCCAGCAGCCCCCTGTGGCAAAACTATGGCTACACCTTC. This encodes CASSPLWQNYGYTF.

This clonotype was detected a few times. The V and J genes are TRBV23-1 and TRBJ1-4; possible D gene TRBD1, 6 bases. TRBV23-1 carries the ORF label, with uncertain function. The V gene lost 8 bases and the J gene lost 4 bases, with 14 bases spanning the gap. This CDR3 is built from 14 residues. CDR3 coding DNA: TGCGCCAGCTGGCGAGGGGGTCATAATGAAAAACTGTTTTTT. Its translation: CASWRGGHNEKLFF.

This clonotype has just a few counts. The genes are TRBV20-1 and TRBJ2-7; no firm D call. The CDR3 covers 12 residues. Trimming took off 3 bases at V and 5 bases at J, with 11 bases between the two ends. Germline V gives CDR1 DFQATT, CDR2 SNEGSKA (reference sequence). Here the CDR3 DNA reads TGCAGTGCTAGGGTCCAAGGCCACGAGCAGTACTTC. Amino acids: CSARVQGHEQYF.